Below are 23 T cell receptor beta chains sequenced from a single sample in a study of cytomegalovirus exposure and HLA in healthy donors. PCR primers comprised 60 Vbeta and 13 Jbeta primers. The data were produced by immunoSEQ multiplex PCR, yet TCRdb's version contains in-frame clones alone and is incomplete. The sample shows under 200,000 clones, roughly 80% of them seen only once. The sample consisted of PBMCs. These receptors all stem from a boy aged 2 to 10 in good health and CMV-seronegative.

The chain is built from TRBV6-1 and TRBJ1-2; TRBD1 agrees at 7 bases. Germline-derived CDR1 and CDR2 are MNHNS and SASEGT. The CDR3 length is 12 residues. J lost 7 bases, V lost 3 bases, and 2 bases had no gene match. As DNA, the CDR3 is TGTGCCAGCAGTGACAGGGGGTTTGGCTACACCTTC. It codes for CASSDRGFGYTF.

The gene calls are TRBV5-1 and TRBJ2-4; no firm D call. V gave up 2 bases and J gave up 4 bases, with 7 bases separating them. Germline lookup yields CDR1 SGHRS and CDR2 YFSETQ. The CDR3 has 13 residues. The CDR3 coding sequence is TGCGCCAGCAGCTTAAGCGAAAAAAACATTCAGTACTTC. Amino acids: CASSLSEKNIQYF.

The chain joins TRBV27 to TRBJ2-5; TRBD2 matches 8 bases. CDR1 and CDR2 (germline): MNHEY, SMNVEV (reference sequence). The CDR3 has 14 amino acids. The V segment lost 8 bases and the J segment 2 bases; nucleotides outside the gene matches: 7. The DNA for the CDR3 is TGTGCCAGCGCTCCCCGCGGGAGGCAAGAGACCCAGTACTTC. Amino acids: CASAPRGRQETQYF.

The chain has TRBV6-1 and TRBJ2-5, with D tentatively TRBD1 (5 bases). The end of the DNA is better explained by TRBJ2-7, so the J call may be wrong. This CDR3 comprises 13 residues. Germline V gene data show CDR1 as MNHNS and CDR2 as SASEGT. The CDR3 loop is CASISDSLYEQYF. Here the CDR3 DNA reads TGTGCCAGCATTTCCGACAGCCTCTACGAGCAGTACTTC.

The genes are TRBV28 and TRBJ1-2; 10 nucleotides match TRBD1. CDR1 is MDHEN and CDR2 is SYDVKM in the germline V gene. The CDR3 runs to 17 residues. V lost 2 bases, J lost 6 bases, and 12 bases stayed unmatched. CDR3 DNA sequence: TGTGCCAGCAGTTTAGTGACAGGGGGCGCGGTAGCAAATGGCTACACCTTC. Protein product: CASSLVTGGAVANGYTF.

This clone was seen only once. The chain links TRBV6-1 to TRBJ2-1; 10 positions agree with TRBD2. The CDR3 totals 14 residues. After removal of 8 bases from V and 6 bases from J, the junction contained 7 bases not matched to a gene. The V gene's germline CDR1 is MNHNS and CDR2 SASEGT. The CDR3 region is CASGWASGSNEQFF. As DNA, the CDR3 is TGTGCCAGCGGTTGGGCTAGCGGGAGCAATGAGCAGTTCTTC.

J is TRBJ2-7 and V is TRBV7-2; 7 bases fit TRBD2. J was trimmed by 2 bases and V by 5 bases; bases with no gene match: 9. The CDR3 length is 15 residues. The germline gives CDR1 SGHTA, CDR2 FQGNSA. In nucleotides, the CDR3 is TGTGCCAGCAGCCCGAGACTAGCTGGGACCTACGAGCAGTACTTC. It encodes CASSPRLAGTYEQYF. Based on the CDR3 plus reference TRBV7-2 and TRBJ2-7, the full variable domain is GAGVSQSPSNKVTEKGKDVELRCDPISGHTALYWYRQSLGQGLEFLIYFQGNSAPDKSGLPSDRFSAERTGGSVSTLTIQRTQQEDSAVYLCASSPRLAGTYEQYFGPGTRLTVT.

This chain uses TRBV19 with TRBJ2-7, with D perhaps TRBD2 (6 bases). Trimming shortened V by 1 base and J by 3 bases, and 19 bases separated the two germline ends. Looked up from germline, CDR1 is LNHDA and CDR2 is SQIVND (reference sequence). The CDR3 is 17 amino acids. CDR3 nucleotides: TGTGCCAGTAGTATAGCCCCCCAAGCGGGTTCTCTCTACGAGCAGTACTTC. Translating gives CASSIAPQAGSLYEQYF.

This sequence joins TRBV7-9 and TRBJ2-5, with TRBD2 matching 13 bases. The V gene end was trimmed by 5 bases and the J gene end by 5 bases; junction bases not matched to a gene: 5. The CDR3 spans 15 residues. CDR1 SEHNR and CDR2 FQNEAQ come from the germline V gene (reference sequence). The CDR3 region is CASSATSGRAETQYF. CDR3 bases: TGTGCCAGCAGCGCTACTAGCGGGAGGGCCGAGACCCAGTACTTC.

The gene calls are TRBV6-1 and TRBJ2-2; TRBD2 matches 8 bases. The CDR3 extends over 17 amino acids. Germline V gives CDR1 MNHNS, CDR2 SASEGT. V trimming: 2 bases; J trimming: 1 base; junction bases outside the gene matches: 6. CDR3 region: CASSEPPLAGNTGELFF. The CDR3 DNA sequence: TGTGCCAGCAGTGAACCCCCTCTAGCGGGGAACACCGGGGAGCTGTTTTTT.

This chain uses TRBV9 with TRBJ2-3, with D unresolved. The V gene's germline CDR1 is SGDLS and CDR2 YYNGEE. The CDR3 consists of 14 residues. The V and J ends lost 2 bases and 0 bases respectively, with 7 bases between them. The CDR3 bases are TGTGCCAGCAGCGTGGATAGCAGCACAGATACGCAGTATTTT. It yields the protein CASSVDSSTDTQYF. The full variable domain, in which reference TRBV9 and TRBJ2-3 provide the parts outside the CDR3, is DSGVTQTPKHLITATGQRVTLRCSPRSGDLSVYWYQQSLDQGLQFLIQYYNGEERAKGNILERFSAQQFPDLHSELNLSSLELGDSALYFCASSVDSSTDTQYFGPGTRLTVL.

This clone has just a few counts. V gene TRBV30 combines with J gene TRBJ1-4, with D possibly TRBD1 on 5 matching bases. CDR1 GTSNPN and CDR2 SVGIG come from the germline V gene (reference sequence). The CDR3 extends over 14 amino acids. V was pared by 2 bases and J by 10 bases, with 17 bases between. The CDR3 region is CAWSPTPNGGKLFF. CDR3 in DNA: TGTGCCTGGAGTCCTACTCCAAACGGGGGAAAACTGTTTTTT.

The chain employs TRBV10-3 and TRBJ2-7; TRBD2 aligns across 8 bases. This CDR3 has 15 amino acids. J lost 3 bases, V lost 0 bases, and 4 bases had no gene match. Germline V gives CDR1 ENHRY, CDR2 SYGVKD. The CDR3 DNA sequence: TGTGCCATCAGTGAGTCTGGGACTAGGAGCTACGAGCAGTACTTC. Protein: CAISESGTRSYEQYF.

The rearrangement joins TRBV2 to TRBJ2-1; 10 bases line up with TRBD2. Germline V CDR1 and CDR2: SNHLY, FYNNEI. The CDR3 totals 14 residues. V was clipped by 3 bases and J by 5 bases; unmatched bases: 1. The CDR3 here is CASSDGLADNEQFF. The CDR3 nucleotides read TGTGCCAGCAGTGACGGACTAGCGGACAATGAGCAGTTCTTC.

J is TRBJ2-1 and V is TRBV4-2; 7 nucleotides line up with TRBD2. V was pared by 4 bases and J by 5 bases, with 11 bases of the junction left unmatched. The CDR3 length is 16 residues. Germline V lookup: CDR1 LGHNA, CDR2 YNFKEQ. The CDR3, as DNA: TGTGCCAGCAGCCCGCTCCTAGCGGCCAATAACAATGAGCAGTTCTTC. As protein: CASSPLLAANNNEQFF.

The rearrangement joins TRBV11-3 to TRBJ1-1; possible D gene TRBD1, 5 bases. This CDR3 region has 14 residues. Looked up from germline, CDR1 is SGHNT and CDR2 is YENEEA. The V end was cut by 5 bases, the J end by 3 bases, with 13 bases between. The CDR3 loop reads CASSTRPGDTEAFF. As DNA, the CDR3 is TGTGCCAGCAGCACCCGACCGGGGGACACTGAAGCTTTCTTT.

A few counts support this clone. The V and J genes are TRBV30 and TRBJ1-1, with TRBD1 matching 7 bases. Germline lookup yields CDR1 GTSNPN and CDR2 SVGIG (reference sequence). The CDR3 is 13 amino acids. Trimming removed 3 bases from V and 7 bases from J; junction bases left unmatched: 8. CDR3 sequence: CAWRALNRGEAFF. The CDR3 nucleotides are TGTGCCTGGAGGGCCCTCAACAGGGGTGAAGCTTTCTTT.

The genes are TRBV6-1 and TRBJ1-1; weak D call: TRBD1 (6 bases). CDR1 MNHNS and CDR2 SASEGT come from the germline V gene. Trimming took off 5 bases at V and 1 base at J, with 14 bases between the two ends. The CDR3 has 15 amino acids. For the CDR3, the DNA is TGTGCCAGCAGTTCCCGGGGGGGGCGGAACACTGAAGCTTTCTTT. It translates to CASSSRGGRNTEAFF.

V and J are TRBV19 and TRBJ1-5; D not resolved. Germline V gene lookup returns CDR1 LNHDA and CDR2 SQIVND (reference sequence). This CDR3 has 17 residues. The V and J ends lost 3 bases and 0 bases respectively, with 15 bases between them. The CDR3 loop is CASSIDGTTYSNQPQHF. The CDR3 nucleotides are TGTGCCAGTAGTATTGACGGAACTACCTATAGCAATCAGCCCCAGCATTTT.

The gene calls are TRBV15 and TRBJ1-1; TRBD1 agrees at 12 bases. The CDR3 is made up of 17 amino acids. V dropped 1 base and J dropped 4; count of bases not matched to a gene: 7. The V gene's germline CDR1 is LNHNV and CDR2 YYDKDF (reference sequence). DNA for the CDR3: TGTGCCACCAGCAGAGGATACTCGGGACAGGGGGCCACTGAAGCTTTCTTT. Translation gives CATSRGYSGQGATEAFF.

V is TRBV5-1 and J is TRBJ2-5; 13 bases line up with TRBD2. The last part of the DNA fits TRBJ2-7 better; the J call may be wrong. This CDR3 comprises 15 residues. Germline V CDR1 and CDR2: SGHRS, YFSETQ. CDR3 sequence (DNA): TGCGCCAGCAGCTTCGGACTAGCGGGAGCCTACGAGCAGTACTTC. It codes for CASSFGLAGAYEQYF.

This clone is a singleton in its sample. The V and J genes are TRBV5-4 and TRBJ2-1, with a weak D call TRBD2 (7 bases). The V gene lost 4 bases and the J gene lost 8 bases, with 16 bases spanning the gap. CDR1 is SGHNT, CDR2 YYREEE, per germline (reference sequence). The CDR3 sequence is 14 residues long. CDR3 nucleotides: TGTGCCAGCAGCCCAGAGGGGGGGTGGGATGAGCAGTTCTTC. The encoded protein is CASSPEGGWDEQFF.

This rearrangement joins TRBV7-3 to TRBJ2-1; D is undetermined. V dropped 3 bases and J dropped 9 bases, with 12 bases sitting between them. Germline V CDR1 and CDR2: SGHTA, FQGTGA. The CDR3 runs 13 residues. This CDR3 reads CASSFVIHSEQFF. CDR3 DNA: TGTGCCAGCAGCTTCGTGATCCATAGTGAGCAGTTCTTC.